Presented here are 29 T cell receptor beta chains from one specimen sequenced in a study of blood T cell repertoires in COVID-19. The assay was immunoSEQ multiplex PCR, and TCRdb's table has in-frame clones only and misses some. The table has approximately 210,000 clones, approximately 81% seen once. The material sequenced was peripheral blood. The receptors were sampled from a human donor in a cohort sampled during active COVID-19.

Written as DNA, the CDR3 is TGCGCCAGCAGCCTCTGGAGCTCCTACGAGCAGTACTTC. It encodes CASSLWSSYEQYF. The chain combines TRBV5-1 with TRBJ2-7; D remains ambiguous. The length of the CDR3 is 13 residues. V was clipped by 4 bases and J by 0 bases, with 8 bases between them. CDR1 is SGHRS and CDR2 is YFSETQ in the germline V gene. Filled out from reference TRBV5-1 and TRBJ2-7, the complete variable domain reads KAGVTQTPRYLIKTRGQQVTLSCSPISGHRSVSWYQQTPGQGLQFLFEYFSETQRNKGNFPGRFSGRQFSNSRSEMNVSTLELGDSALYLCASSLWSSYEQYFGPGTRLTVT.

The chain uses TRBV30 and TRBJ1-4, with D maybe TRBD1 (6 bases). With 0 bases removed from V and 4 bases from J, the gap between germline ends came to 12 bases. The germline gives CDR1 GTSNPN, CDR2 SVGIG (reference sequence). This CDR3 comprises 15 residues. CDR3 nucleotide sequence: TGTGCCTGGAGTGTAGTTGGGACACGTAATGAAAAACTGTTTTTT. Protein sequence: CAWSVVGTRNEKLFF.

J is TRBJ2-1 and V is TRBV2; 12 nucleotides match TRBD2. CDR1 and CDR2 (germline): SNHLY, FYNNEI. Unmatched junction bases numbered 8, after V lost 7 bases and J lost 7 bases. This CDR3 contains 15 residues. The CDR3 nucleotides read TGTGCCAGCACGCCCGGACTAGCGGGGCAAAATGAGCAGTTCTTC. As protein: CASTPGLAGQNEQFF.

V and J are TRBV3-1 (or the pseudogene TRBV3-2) and TRBJ1-2; the D gene is possibly TRBD1 (6 bases). Germline-derived CDR1 and CDR2 are LGHDT and YNNKEL (reference sequence). Trimming shortened V by 2 bases and J by 5 bases, and 15 bases separated the two germline ends. This CDR3 has 15 residues. The CDR3 DNA reads TGTGCCAGCAGCCAAAACGGGTTACAGGGATATGGCTACACCTTC. It encodes CASSQNGLQGYGYTF.

The V call is TRBV14, the J call TRBJ1-1; D unclear. Per the germline V gene, CDR1 is SGHDN and CDR2 is FVKESK. V gave up 2 bases and J gave up 0 bases, with 7 bases separating them. The CDR3 loop spans 14 amino acids. CDR3 sequence reads: CASSQFQLNTEAFF. CDR3 nucleotide sequence: TGTGCCAGCAGCCAATTTCAGTTGAACACTGAAGCTTTCTTT.

The chain recombines TRBV7-3 with TRBJ2-6, with D possibly matching TRBD1 (6 bases). The CDR3 is 16 amino acids. Germline loops: CDR1 SGHTA, CDR2 FQGTGA. V lost 5 bases and J lost 0, with 11 bases in between. CDR3 coding DNA: TGTGCCAGCAGCCAAACAGGGAGCTCTGGGGCCAACGTCCTGACTTTC. Translation: CASSQTGSSGANVLTF.

CDR3 nucleotides: TGTGCCAGCAGCACCGACGGGGGCACTGAAGCTTTCTTT. It encodes CASSTDGGTEAFF. The chain links TRBV7-6 to TRBJ1-1; a weak D match, TRBD1 (5 bases). The CDR3 consists of 13 residues. CDR1 is SGHVS, CDR2 FNYEAQ, per germline. V was shortened by 5 bases and J by 4 bases, with 11 bases between the two germline ends. Together with reference TRBV7-6 and TRBJ1-1, the CDR3 gives the full variable domain: GAGVSQSPRYKVTKRGQDVALRCDPISGHVSLYWYRQALGQGPEFLTYFNYEAQQDKSGLPNDRFSAERPEGSISTLTIQRTEQRDSAMYRCASSTDGGTEAFFGQGTRLTVV.

V gene TRBV2 combines with J gene TRBJ1-2; a weak D match, TRBD1 (5 bases). Germline CDR1 SNHLY, CDR2 FYNNEI. The V gene lost 5 bases and the J gene lost 5 bases, with 9 bases spanning the gap. CDR3 size: 12 residues. In DNA, the CDR3 is TGTGCCAGCAGTTTCCAGGGTTATGGCTACACCTTC. Its protein product is CASSFQGYGYTF.

The V call is TRBV27, the J call TRBJ1-2; 8 positions agree with TRBD1. The germline V gene encodes CDR1 MNHEY and CDR2 SMNVEV (reference sequence). With 3 bases clipped from V and 8 bases from J, the junction kept 11 bases outside the gene matches. CDR3 length: 15 residues. Written as DNA, the CDR3 is TGTGCCAGCAGTTTCCTGGGACAGGACTTTAAGGGCTACACCTTC. This translates into CASSFLGQDFKGYTF.

V usage is TRBV27 and J usage is TRBJ1-2; 9 bases agree with TRBD1. The CDR3 extends over 15 amino acids. Germline V gene sequence: CDR1 MNHEY, CDR2 SMNVEV (reference sequence). The V segment lost 5 bases and the J segment 0 bases; nucleotides outside the gene matches: 4. CDR3 sequence: CASSPGQGSNYGYTF. The CDR3 region has the DNA TGTGCCAGCAGTCCGGGACAGGGTTCTAACTATGGCTACACCTTC.

The chain is built from TRBV5-4 and TRBJ2-5; 9 nucleotides match TRBD2. CDR3 length: 15 residues. V lost 3 bases and J lost 5; bases outside the gene matches: 8. Looked up from germline, CDR1 is SGHNT and CDR2 is YYREEE (reference sequence). In DNA form, the CDR3 reads TGTGCCAGCAGCTCGGGACTAGCTGGTTTGGAGACCCAGTACTTC. Translation gives CASSSGLAGLETQYF.

V and J are TRBV7-8 and TRBJ1-5; 8 bases are shared with TRBD1. The CDR3 consists of 13 residues. Per germline, CDR1 SGHVS and CDR2 FQNEAQ. The junction had 5 bases not matched to a gene; V was cut back by 2 bases and J by 11 bases. This CDR3 is CASSLHQGAAQHF. The DNA for the CDR3 is TGTGCCAGCAGCTTACATCAGGGGGCGGCCCAGCATTTT.

This sequence joins TRBV11-2 and TRBJ1-1; tentatively, D is TRBD1 (6 bases). From germline, CDR1 is SGHAT and CDR2 FQNNGV. The CDR3 sequence is 13 residues long. The V and J ends lost 10 bases and 1 base respectively, with 13 bases between them. In DNA, the CDR3 is TGTGCCACCCGTAGGACAGAGAACACTGAAGCTTTCTTT. Protein product: CATRRTENTEAFF.

The genes are TRBV27 and TRBJ2-5, with 9 bases lining up with TRBD2. V was clipped by 6 bases and J by 1 base; unmatched bases: 3. Germline CDR1 and CDR2: MNHEY and SMNVEV (reference sequence). CDR3 length: 14 residues. The CDR3 nucleotides read TGTGCCAGCAGCCATAGCGGGAGCCAAGAGACCCAGTACTTC. Translation gives CASSHSGSQETQYF.

V gene TRBV28 combines with J gene TRBJ2-5, with TRBD2 identical over 7 bases. This CDR3 spans 14 amino acids. V was clipped by 8 bases and J by 5 bases; unmatched bases: 11. Germline V CDR1 and CDR2: MDHEN, SYDVKM. The DNA for the CDR3 is TGTGCCAGCTCCTGGGGCGGGAGTTGGGAGACCCAGTACTTC. It codes for CASSWGGSWETQYF.

The CDR3 DNA sequence: TGTGCCAGCAGGCGGATGGTTTCTAGCACAGATACGCAGTATTTT. Protein: CASRRMVSSTDTQYF. V is TRBV2 and J is TRBJ2-3; D gene uncertain. CDR3 length equals 15 residues. Trimming left V 6 bases short and J 0 bases short, with 13 bases between. Germline loops: CDR1 SNHLY, CDR2 FYNNEI.

The chain employs TRBV14 and TRBJ2-7, with D unresolved. This CDR3 contains 13 residues. V was cut by 3 bases and J by 6 bases, with 12 bases left in between. From germline, CDR1 is SGHDN and CDR2 FVKESK. In DNA, the CDR3 is TGTGCCAGCAGCCAGTCAAGGCCGGGCGAGCAGTACTTC. Protein product: CASSQSRPGEQYF. The whole variable domain, remainder taken from reference TRBV14 and TRBJ2-7, is EAGVTQFPSHSVIEKGQTVTLRCDPISGHDNLYWYRRVMGKEIKFLLHFVKESKQDESGMPNNRFLAERTGGTYSTLKVQPAELEDSGVYFCASSQSRPGEQYFGPGTRLTVT.

This chain links TRBV10-1 with TRBJ1-5; 8 nucleotides agree with TRBD1. Looked up from germline, CDR1 is WNHNN and CDR2 is SYGVQD (reference sequence). The CDR3 contains 15 residues. The trim removed 5 bases at V and 1 base at J, leaving 4 bases unmatched. CDR3 DNA sequence: TGCGCCAGCAGTTACCGGGACAGGAGCAATCAGCCCCAGCATTTT. Translated: CASSYRDRSNQPQHF.

Points on this clone: A read error may produce the germline difference seen at one junction end. The V gene is TRBV6-1, the J gene TRBJ1-6; maybe TRBD1 (6 bases). The CDR3 sequence is 15 residues long. Germline V gene data show CDR1 as MNHNS and CDR2 as SASEGT. CDR3 protein: CASSQAQGPFSPLHF. The CDR3 nucleotides are TGTGCCAGCAGTCAAGCACAGGGTCCATTCTCACCCCTCCACTTT.

This chain links TRBV2 with TRBJ2-1; unclear D gene. The V end was cut by 6 bases, the J end by 0 bases, with 9 bases between. The CDR3 extends over 14 amino acids. Germline values: CDR1 SNHLY, CDR2 FYNNEI. CDR3 residues: CASRSESSYNEQFF. The CDR3 DNA reads TGTGCCAGCAGGAGTGAGAGCTCCTACAATGAGCAGTTCTTC.

CDR3 residues: CAWSVVRGTIYF. For the CDR3, the DNA is TGTGCCTGGAGTGTAGTAAGGGGCACCATATATTTT. The chain carries TRBV30 and TRBJ1-3, with D possibly being TRBD1 (5 bases). Germline V CDR1 and CDR2: GTSNPN, SVGIG (reference sequence). V lost 0 bases, J lost 9 bases, and 9 bases lay in between. There are 12 residues in the CDR3.

This clone has a handful of counts. The chain links TRBV19 to TRBJ1-4; TRBD1 is a possible D gene (5 bases). V dropped 7 bases and J dropped 5 bases, with 14 bases sitting between them. The CDR3 has 14 residues. Germline V gives CDR1 LNHDA, CDR2 SQIVND (reference sequence). The CDR3 loop is CASTLQEWNEKLFF. The CDR3 bases are TGTGCCAGTACCTTACAGGAGTGGAATGAAAAACTGTTTTTT.

The V gene is TRBV11-2, the J gene TRBJ1-1, with 9 nucleotides matching TRBD1. This CDR3 has 14 amino acids. Germline-derived CDR1 and CDR2 are SGHAT and FQNNGV. With 5 bases clipped from V and 2 bases from J, the junction kept 3 bases outside the gene matches. Here the CDR3 DNA reads TGTGCCAGCAGCCCGGGACAGGGAAACACTGAAGCTTTCTTT. Its protein is CASSPGQGNTEAFF.

The J gene is TRBJ2-3, the V gene TRBV6-4; maybe TRBD2 (6 bases). CDR1 and CDR2 from the germline V gene are MRHNA and SNTAGT. Trimming pared 8 bases from V and 4 bases from J, leaving 13 bases between. This CDR3 is 13 amino acids long. The CDR3 DNA is TGTGCCAGCGCAAAGGAGGGACCAGATACGCAGTATTTT. Its translation: CASAKEGPDTQYF.

This clone was observed at least ten times. The chain combines TRBV3-1 (or the pseudogene TRBV3-2) with TRBJ1-5, with D perhaps matching TRBD1 (6 bases). CDR1 and CDR2 (germline): LGHDT, YNNKEL (reference sequence). V was pared by 2 bases and J by 4 bases, with 15 bases between. The CDR3 is made up of 16 amino acids. The CDR3 loop is CASSQFPDSVNQPQHF. CDR3 nucleotide sequence: TGTGCCAGCAGCCAATTCCCGGACAGCGTAAATCAGCCCCAGCATTTT.

This clone has just a few counts. The sample holds other DNA sequences that translate to the same CDR3. V gene TRBV5-1 combines with J gene TRBJ2-2; 10 bases are shared with TRBD1. The CDR3 spans 16 residues. Germline-derived CDR1 and CDR2 are SGHRS and YFSETQ. V dropped 1 base and J dropped 5; count of bases not matched to a gene: 5. The CDR3, as DNA: TGCGCCAGCAGCTTGCGACAGGGGGCAGGGACCGGGGAGCTGTTTTTT. This encodes CASSLRQGAGTGELFF.

This chain connects TRBV5-1 to TRBJ2-2; possibly TRBD1 for D (6 bases). Per germline, CDR1 SGHRS and CDR2 YFSETQ. Between the trimmed V and J ends, which lost 6 bases and 1 base, there was a span of 16 bases. CDR3 length: 16 residues. The CDR3 spells CASKTGQMGNTGELFF. The CDR3 DNA is TGCGCCAGCAAGACTGGACAGATGGGGAACACCGGGGAGCTGTTTTTT.

This chain links TRBV18 with TRBJ1-5; possible D gene TRBD1, 6 bases. The CDR3 contains 17 residues. Germline-derived CDR1 and CDR2 are KGHSH and LQKENI. Trimming stripped 3 bases from V and 0 bases from J, with 15 bases between. CDR3 coding DNA: TGTGCCAGCTCACCGCGACAGGTTTCATATAGCAATCAGCCCCAGCATTTT. This sequence encodes CASSPRQVSYSNQPQHF.

The gene calls are TRBV7-8 and TRBJ2-1, with TRBD2 matching over 9 bases. The CDR3 spans 16 residues. CDR1 SGHVS and CDR2 FQNEAQ come from the germline V gene. J lost 4 bases, V lost 1 base, and 5 bases had no gene match. The CDR3 loop reads CASSLVLAGRYNEQFF. In DNA, the CDR3 is TGTGCCAGCAGCTTAGTTCTAGCGGGGCGATACAATGAGCAGTTCTTC.